This TCR beta chain appears in the sequencing data of a study of OX40 agonist ivuxolimab in advanced cancers. Study-wide background: Dosing consisted of intravenous ivuxolimab at 0.01 to 10 mg/kg every 2 weeks.

A history of autoimmune disease or systemic immunosuppression excluded patients. Study outcomes and limitations: Clones of CD4+ and CD8+ blood T cells grew by week 6 at doses of 0.1 to 3.0 mg/kg. Average numbers of expanded clones were greater in CD8+ T cells than in CD4+.

Produced via immunoSEQ multiplex PCR; TCRdb's table is partial and in-frame only. Of around 70,000 clones in the sample, over 80% were seen once. V shed 3 bases, J shed 9 bases, and the junction held 15 bases outside the gene matches. This CDR3 has 18 residues. The germline V gene encodes CDR1 SGHAT and CDR2 FQNNGV. As concerns this clone: The antigen remains unidentified.

Source: CD4+ or CD8+ T cells sorted from blood, taken in a trial of the OX40 agonist ivuxolimab. The V call is TRBV11-2, the J call TRBJ2-1; 12 bases agree with TRBD2. This TCR was sampled from an adult with an advanced solid tumor such as melanoma, head and neck, liver or kidney cancer. The CDR3 reads CASSFLRRTSGTMGEQFF. The DNA for the CDR3 is TGTGCCAGCAGCTTTCTTCGCCGGACTAGCGGGACCATGGGTGAGCAGTTCTTC.